Listed here are 2 T cell receptor beta chains from one sample, sequenced in a study of spatial heterogeneity in lung cancer. The time point: sample taken at primary tumor resection. Using its own MiXCR run on the 5' RACE reads, TCRdb lists one record per CDR3 protein. The table records approximately 66,000 distinct CDR3 sequences, about 5.9% of them present only once. The material sequenced was PBMCs, taken at surgery. These receptors were taken from a female donor with early-stage non-small cell lung cancer.

The table lists this clonotype with many counts. V usage is TRBV5-6 and J usage is TRBJ2-2; D ambiguous. This CDR3 has 15 amino acids. Trimming left V 6 bases short and J 0 bases short, with 12 bases between. Germline V lookup: CDR1 SGHDT, CDR2 YYEEEE. The CDR3 nucleotides read TGTGCCAGCATCCCGGGCCCAGCGAACACCGGGGAGCTGTTTTTT. This gives the protein CASIPGPANTGELFF.

In this sample, this clonotype turned up a few times. The chain combines TRBV4-1 with TRBJ2-7, with 8 positions matching TRBD1. Germline CDR1 MGHRA, CDR2 YSYEKL. The length of the CDR3 is 17 residues. V lost 0 bases and J lost 2; bases outside the gene matches: 9. The CDR3 loop reads CASSQDYRTGKTYEQYF. In DNA form, the CDR3 reads TGCGCCAGCAGCCAAGATTACAGGACAGGGAAAACCTACGAGCAGTACTTC.